The rows below give T cell receptor beta chains drawn from one sample of a study of neoadjuvant nivolumab and ipilimumab in lung cancer. TCRdb's table, derived via immunoSEQ multiplex PCR, lists solely in-frame clones and lacks some. The table lists roughly 19,000 clones, roughly 77% of them singletons. Source: tumor tissue, taken after neoadjuvant nivolumab, alone or with ipilimumab, at or shortly before surgery. All receptors come from an adult with non-small cell lung cancer. The CDR3 runs from the conserved cysteine through the conserved F or W. D genes are given only for firm matches. Clone size is given for some rows only: seen once, a few or many times, or a class if the clone is expanded.

CDR3 length,V gene,clone size,D gene,J gene,CDR3 protein,CDR3 DNA
12,TRBV2,NA,TRBD1,TRBJ1-1,CASEQGGTEAFF,TGTGCCAGCGAGCAGGGGGGGACGGAAGCTTTCTTT
14,TRBV6-1,NA,TRBD1,TRBJ2-2,CASSRQGATGELFF,TGTGCCAGCAGTCGACAGGGGGCTACCGGGGAGCTGTTTTTT
15,TRBV5-4,few,TRBD2,TRBJ2-3,CASSALAGVVDTQYF,TGTGCCAGCAGCGCGCTAGCGGGGGTTGTTGATACGCAGTATTTT
14,TRBV10-3,NA,NA,TRBJ1-1,CAISEQSENTEAFF,TGTGCCATCAGTGAACAGTCCGAGAACACTGAAGCTTTCTTT
13,TRBV5-6,NA,TRBD1,TRBJ2-5,CASSRGQGETQYF,TGTGCCAGCAGCAGGGGACAGGGAGAGACCCAGTACTTC
12,TRBV2,NA,NA,TRBJ1-5,CASSDRGQPQHF,TGTGCCAGCAGTGACAGAGGCCAGCCCCAGCATTTT
14,TRBV5-6,NA,NA,TRBJ2-1,CASSLGTRLIEQFF,TGTGCCAGCAGCTTAGGGACCAGGTTAATTGAGCAGTTCTTC
17,TRBV28,NA,NA,TRBJ2-2,CASSSGALGRNTGELFF,TGTGCCAGCAGTTCCGGGGCCCTAGGAAGGAACACCGGGGAGCTGTTTTTT
13,TRBV5-6,NA,NA,TRBJ2-7,CASSLGDPYEQYF,TGTGCCAGCAGCTTGGGGGATCCCTACGAGCAGTACTTC
13,TRBV7-9,NA,NA,TRBJ2-3,CASSLGSIDTQYF,TGTGCCAGCAGCTTAGGGAGCATAGATACGCAGTATTTT
15,TRBV5-1,NA,NA,TRBJ2-7,CASSFAGAETYEQYF,TGCGCCAGCAGCTTCGCCGGGGCAGAAACCTACGAGCAGTACTTC
13,TRBV18,NA,TRBD2,TRBJ2-1,CASSPGLDNEQFF,TGTGCCAGCTCACCAGGACTAGACAATGAGCAGTTCTTC
13,TRBV27,few,NA,TRBJ2-7,CASSLVMGYEQYF,TGTGCCAGCAGTTTGGTCATGGGGTACGAGCAGTACTTC
12,TRBV5-1,NA,NA,TRBJ2-7,CASSLAGTEQYF,TGCGCCAGCAGCTTGGCAGGGACCGAGCAGTACTTC
15,TRBV14,NA,NA,TRBJ2-3,CASSQVRDGTDTQYF,TGTGCCAGCAGCCAAGTGAGGGATGGCACAGATACGCAGTATTTT
16,TRBV19,medium-sized,NA,TRBJ2-1,CASSIFQRVTYNEQFF,TGTGCCAGTAGTATTTTTCAGCGGGTGACCTACAATGAGCAGTTCTTC
14,TRBV29-1,NA,TRBD2,TRBJ2-2,CSVDVAGGPGELFF,TGCAGCGTTGACGTAGCGGGAGGGCCCGGGGAGCTGTTTTTT
17,TRBV15,NA,TRBD1,TRBJ2-7,CATSIGGRAGGSYEQYF,TGTGCCACCAGCATAGGGGGTAGGGCAGGGGGCAGCTACGAGCAGTACTTC
12,TRBV7-8,NA,NA,TRBJ2-1,CASSLSPREQFF,TGTGCCAGCAGCTTATCCCCACGCGAGCAGTTCTTC
13,TRBV6-5,once,NA,TRBJ2-7,CASSQDSSYEQYF,TGTGCCAGCAGTCAGGACAGCTCCTACGAGCAGTACTTC
16,TRBV5-1,few,NA,TRBJ1-4,CASSLNGGQTNEKLFF,TGCGCCAGCAGCTTGAACGGGGGGCAAACTAATGAAAAACTGTTTTTT
15,TRBV7-2,NA,TRBD1,TRBJ1-4,CASSSWTGPTEKLFF,TGTGCCAGCAGCTCCTGGACAGGGCCAACCGAAAAACTGTTTTTT
13,TRBV7-3,NA,NA,TRBJ1-2,CASSVGQNYGYTF,TGTGCCAGCAGCGTTGGCCAGAACTATGGCTACACCTTC
14,TRBV28,few,TRBD1,TRBJ2-7,CASSPRTGGFKQYF,TGTGCCAGCAGCCCAAGGACAGGGGGCTTTAAGCAGTACTTC
12,TRBV30,NA,TRBD1,TRBJ1-1,CAWSVGTGAAFF,TGTGCCTGGAGTGTTGGGACAGGGGCAGCTTTCTTT
14,TRBV6-4,NA,TRBD1,TRBJ2-3,CASSDSTGPDTQYF,TGTGCCAGCAGTGACTCGACAGGGCCAGATACGCAGTATTTT